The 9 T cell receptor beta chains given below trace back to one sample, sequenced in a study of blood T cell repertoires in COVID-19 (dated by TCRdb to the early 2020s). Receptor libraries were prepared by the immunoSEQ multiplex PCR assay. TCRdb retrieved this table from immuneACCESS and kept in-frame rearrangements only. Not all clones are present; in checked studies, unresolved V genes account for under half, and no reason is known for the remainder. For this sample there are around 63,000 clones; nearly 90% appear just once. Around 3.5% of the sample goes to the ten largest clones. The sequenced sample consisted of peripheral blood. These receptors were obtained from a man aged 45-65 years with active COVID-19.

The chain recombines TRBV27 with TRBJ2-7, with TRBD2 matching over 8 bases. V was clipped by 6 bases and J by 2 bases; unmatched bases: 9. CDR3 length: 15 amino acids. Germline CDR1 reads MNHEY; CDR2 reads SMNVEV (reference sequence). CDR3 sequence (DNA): TGTGCCAGCAGAGTCACTAGCGGATCCCCCTACGAGCAGTACTTC. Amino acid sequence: CASRVTSGSPYEQYF.

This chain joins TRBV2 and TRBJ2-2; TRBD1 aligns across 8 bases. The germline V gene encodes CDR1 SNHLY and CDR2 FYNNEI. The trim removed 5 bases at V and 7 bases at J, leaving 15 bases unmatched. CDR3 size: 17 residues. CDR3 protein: CASSSSFGRQGIGELFF. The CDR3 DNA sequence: TGTGCCAGCAGTTCGAGTTTTGGAAGACAGGGGATCGGGGAGCTGTTTTTT.

The CDR3 here is CASSLAYGETFF. For the CDR3, the DNA is TGTGCCAGCAGCTTAGCGTACGGGGAAACTTTCTTT. The chain uses TRBV11-3 and TRBJ1-1; no definite D call. V lost 1 base and J 12 bases, leaving 12 bases between the germline ends. This CDR3 is 12 amino acids long. The V gene's germline CDR1 is SGHNT and CDR2 YENEEA.

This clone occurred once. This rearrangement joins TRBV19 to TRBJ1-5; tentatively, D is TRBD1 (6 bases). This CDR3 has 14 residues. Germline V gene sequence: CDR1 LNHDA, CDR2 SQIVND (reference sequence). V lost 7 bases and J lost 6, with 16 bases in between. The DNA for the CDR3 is TGTGCCAGTATGATGGGGGGGCCCGGTCAGCCCCAGCATTTT. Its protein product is CASMMGGPGQPQHF.

DNA of the CDR3: TGTGCCAGCAGCTTAGATCCAGGGGGCGCCGCTGAAGCTTTCTTT. Translated: CASSLDPGGAAEAFF. V gene TRBV7-8 combines with J gene TRBJ1-1; TRBD1 agrees at 8 bases. The CDR3 has 15 residues. V shed 1 base, J shed 6 bases, and the junction held 7 bases outside the gene matches. Germline V gene data show CDR1 as SGHVS and CDR2 as FQNEAQ.

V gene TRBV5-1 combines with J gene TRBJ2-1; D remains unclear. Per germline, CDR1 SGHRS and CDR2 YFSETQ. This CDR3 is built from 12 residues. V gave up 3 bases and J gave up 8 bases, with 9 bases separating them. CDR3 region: CASSSPSDEQFF. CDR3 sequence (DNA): TGCGCCAGCAGCTCTCCCAGCGATGAGCAGTTCTTC.

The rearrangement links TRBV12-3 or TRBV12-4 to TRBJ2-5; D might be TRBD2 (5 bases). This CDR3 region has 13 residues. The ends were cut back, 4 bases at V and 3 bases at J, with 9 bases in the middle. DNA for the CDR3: TGTGCCAGCAGTTCGGGGATGAAAGAGACCCAGTACTTC. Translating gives CASSSGMKETQYF.

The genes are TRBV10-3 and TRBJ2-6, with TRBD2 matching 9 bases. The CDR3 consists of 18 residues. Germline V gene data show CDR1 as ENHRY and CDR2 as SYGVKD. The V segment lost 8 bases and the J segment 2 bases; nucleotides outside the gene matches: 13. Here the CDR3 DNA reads TGTGCCATCTCCATGGTGCGGGGGGGAGGCCCTGGGGCCAACGTCCTGACTTTC. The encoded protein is CAISMVRGGGPGANVLTF.

Here the CDR3 reads CASSFSGDGGELFF. CDR3 DNA sequence: TGCGCCAGCAGCTTTTCGGGGGACGGCGGGGAGCTGTTTTTT. The chain carries TRBV5-1 and TRBJ2-2; tentatively, D is TRBD2 (6 bases). Trimming removed 2 bases from V and 7 bases from J, with 12 bases in between. This CDR3 has 14 amino acids. Germline V gene data show CDR1 as SGHRS and CDR2 as YFSETQ.